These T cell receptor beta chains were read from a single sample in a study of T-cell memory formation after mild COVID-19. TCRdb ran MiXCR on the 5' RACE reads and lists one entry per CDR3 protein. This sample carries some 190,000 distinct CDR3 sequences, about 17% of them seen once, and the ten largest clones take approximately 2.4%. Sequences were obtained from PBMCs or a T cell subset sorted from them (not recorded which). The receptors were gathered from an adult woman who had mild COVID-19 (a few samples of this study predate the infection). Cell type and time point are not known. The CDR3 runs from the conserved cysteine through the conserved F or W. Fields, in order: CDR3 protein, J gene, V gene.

CDR3: CASSLSGGRAPYEQYF
J: TRBJ2-7
V: TRBV7-2

CDR3: CASSVAPFSYEQYF
J: TRBJ2-7
V: TRBV9

CDR3: CASSTRLAGGSRTDTQYF
J: TRBJ2-3
V: TRBV9

CDR3: CASSFRTGRTDTQYF
J: TRBJ2-3
V: TRBV7-2

CDR3: CASSFTAETNTEAFF
J: TRBJ1-1
V: TRBV5-1

CDR3: CASGWTSFNEQFF
J: TRBJ2-1
V: TRBV12-5

CDR3: CASRQGSTSGKYTQYF
J: TRBJ2-3
V: TRBV7-2

CDR3: CASSPYRTGQETQYF
J: TRBJ2-5
V: TRBV5-4

CDR3: CATSQGRGTEAFF
J: TRBJ1-1
V: TRBV24-1

CDR3: CATSDGRAGGATDTQYF
J: TRBJ2-3
V: TRBV24-1

CDR3: CASSRGRDEQYF
J: TRBJ2-7
V: TRBV13

CDR3: CASRGDTFTGELFF
J: TRBJ2-2
V: TRBV7-2

CDR3: CASSPRTRTSSGANVLTF
J: TRBJ2-6
V: TRBV12-3/TRBV12-4

CDR3: CASSQVLEKLFF
J: TRBJ1-4
V: TRBV3-1

CDR3: CATSEMTSGGRINYNEQFF
J: TRBJ2-1
V: TRBV24-1

CDR3: CASKMVDNQPQHF
J: TRBJ1-5
V: TRBV6-2/TRBV6-3

CDR3: CSARDNHEQYF
J: TRBJ2-7
V: TRBV20-1

CDR3: CASSPRTGTRGDTEAFF
J: TRBJ1-1
V: TRBV9

CDR3: CASSQRLAGGLGTDTQYF
J: TRBJ2-3
V: TRBV4-1

CDR3: CSCIKSTREQFF
J: TRBJ2-1
V: TRBV29-1

CDR3: CAISESGKPLF
J: TRBJ2-1
V: TRBV10-3

CDR3: CASSQGTSGSGEQFF
J: TRBJ2-1
V: TRBV7-2

CDR3: CASSPQAGGYHSPLHF
J: TRBJ1-6
V: TRBV7-2

CDR3: CASSVVGTYGYTF
J: TRBJ1-2
V: TRBV9

CDR3: CASSPGTGTSKNIQYF
J: TRBJ2-4
V: TRBV12-3/TRBV12-4

CDR3: CASSSDRERATLHF
J: TRBJ1-6
V: TRBV7-2

CDR3: CASSSTGVRGYTF
J: TRBJ1-2
V: TRBV12-3/TRBV12-4